The 17 T cell receptor beta chains presented below share a single source sample, sequenced in a study of shared clonotypes between healthy human individuals. Only in-frame clones appear in the TCRdb table, and some are missing; sequencing was by immunoSEQ multiplex PCR. The table includes some 450,000 clones, 77% detected once. Sequenced: PBMCs. Receptors were obtained from a middle-aged woman in good health. Some clones in this sample may be carry-over from other donors' samples.

The chain combines TRBV27 with TRBJ2-6; TRBD1 might be the D (5 bases). The CDR3 spans 15 residues. Germline CDR1 MNHEY, CDR2 SMNVEV (reference sequence). Trimming shortened V by 6 bases and J by 0 bases, and 9 bases separated the two germline ends. CDR3 amino acids: CASSRQSSGANVLTF. Written as DNA, the CDR3 is TGTGCCAGCAGCCGACAGTCCTCTGGGGCCAACGTCCTGACTTTC.

This clone was observed at least ten times. Other DNA sequences in this specimen translate into the identical CDR3. The chain has TRBV9 and TRBJ2-1, with 8 positions matching TRBD2. This CDR3 region has 15 residues. V trimming: 2 bases; J trimming: 7 bases; junction bases outside the gene matches: 8. Germline assignment: CDR1 SGDLS and CDR2 YYNGEE. In nucleotides, the CDR3 is TGTGCCAGCAGCGTGGGCGGGAGGTTCGAGAATGAGCAGTTCTTC. Translating gives CASSVGGRFENEQFF.

Comment on this clone: This sample also contains other DNA sequences that code for the same CDR3. The genes are TRBV5-1 and TRBJ2-3, with 7 bases matching TRBD2. Germline V lookup: CDR1 SGHRS, CDR2 YFSETQ. Unmatched junction bases numbered 3, after V lost 0 bases and J lost 2 bases. The CDR3 sequence is 15 residues long. CDR3: CASSLVAGSTDTQYF. CDR3 DNA sequence: TGCGCCAGCAGCTTGGTAGCGGGCTCCACAGATACGCAGTATTTT.

This rearrangement joins TRBV18 to TRBJ2-7; 11 positions agree with TRBD1. From germline, CDR1 is KGHSH and CDR2 LQKENI. Trimming cost V 0 bases and J 2 bases; bases outside gene matches: 9. This CDR3 is built from 18 residues. CDR3 region: CASSPPIGGQGDPYEQYF. The DNA for the CDR3 is TGTGCCAGCTCACCACCCATCGGGGGACAGGGGGACCCCTACGAGCAGTACTTC.

The CDR3 spells CASSPGAGTQLNEQYF. For the CDR3, the DNA is TGTGCCAGCAGCCCAGGGGCTGGGACTCAACTAAACGAGCAGTACTTC. The chain uses TRBV7-9 and TRBJ2-7, with D perhaps assigned TRBD1 or TRBD2 (6 bases each). The CDR3 runs 16 residues. V dropped 5 bases and J dropped 5 bases, with 22 bases sitting between them. Germline V gene data show CDR1 as SEHNR and CDR2 as FQNEAQ (reference sequence). Complete variable domain (other parts from reference TRBV7-9 and TRBJ2-7): DTGVSQNPRHKITKRGQNVTFRCDPISEHNRLYWYRQTLGQGPEFLTYFQNEAQLEKSRLLSDRFSAERPKGSFSTLEIQRTEQGDSAMYLCASSPGAGTQLNEQYFGPGTRLTVT.

Only one count was recorded for this clone. The CDR3 DNA follows: TGTGCCAGCAGCTTGAGGGGTGGGAAGAATGAAAAACTGTTTTTT. Residues: CASSLRGGKNEKLFF. This sequence joins TRBV7-2 and TRBJ1-4, with D possibly matching TRBD1 (5 bases). Germline V gene lookup returns CDR1 SGHTA and CDR2 FQGNSA. CDR3 length: 15 residues. The V end lost 3 bases, the J end lost 5 bases, and 13 bases lay between the germline ends.

The chain employs TRBV4-1 and TRBJ2-5; no reliable D call. The J call may not be correct, given that the DNA end is closer to TRBJ2-7. CDR3 length equals 14 residues. The germline gives CDR1 MGHRA, CDR2 YSYEKL. The CDR3 sequence is CASSLQRYSYEQYF. For the CDR3, the DNA is TGCGCCAGCAGCCTACAGAGGTACTCCTACGAGCAGTACTTC.

This clone was detected a few times. This rearrangement joins TRBV7-9 to TRBJ2-1, with a possible D match to TRBD2 (6 bases). The CDR3 length is 15 residues. V was clipped by 5 bases and J by 4 bases, with 15 bases between them. CDR1 SEHNR and CDR2 FQNEAQ come from the germline V gene (reference sequence). The CDR3 sequence is CASSPPQRAYNEQFF. Written as DNA, the CDR3 is TGTGCCAGCAGCCCCCCCCAGCGGGCATACAATGAGCAGTTCTTC.

The chain links TRBV7-9 to TRBJ2-2, with 10 bases aligning to TRBD2. Germline V gene data show CDR1 as SEHNR and CDR2 as FQNEAQ (reference sequence). This CDR3 has 14 residues. V was pared by 3 bases and J by 7 bases, with 2 bases of the junction left unmatched. The CDR3 reads CASSFLAGDGELFF. The CDR3 DNA sequence: TGTGCCAGCAGCTTTCTAGCGGGAGACGGGGAGCTGTTTTTT.

This clone was seen a handful of times. This chain uses TRBV5-8 with TRBJ1-2; 7 nucleotides agree with TRBD1. V lost 3 bases to trimming and J lost 0 bases; unmatched junction nucleotides: 8. Germline V gives CDR1 SGHTS, CDR2 YDEGEE. The CDR3 spans 16 residues. CDR3 loop: CASSWQTGLANYGYTF. CDR3 DNA: TGTGCCAGCAGCTGGCAGACAGGGCTAGCTAACTATGGCTACACCTTC.

In this sample, this clone turned up many times. The chain carries TRBV5-1 and TRBJ1-4, with a tentative D call TRBD1 (5 bases). The CDR3 contains 13 residues. Trimming left V 4 bases short and J 6 bases short, with 10 bases between. Germline CDR1 is SGHRS and CDR2 is YFSETQ. CDR3 sequence (DNA): TGCGCCAGCAGCCCGGGACTCGATGAAAAACTGTTTTTT. Protein: CASSPGLDEKLFF.

With regard to this clone: This could be a read error, since a much larger clone is one nucleotide away. The rearrangement links TRBV7-2 to TRBJ2-1; perhaps TRBD2 as D (5 bases). This CDR3 region has 15 residues. Germline V gives CDR1 SGHTA, CDR2 FQGNSA. CDR3 DNA sequence: TGTGCCAGCAGCTTAGATCGGACTCACTACAATAAGCAGTTCTTC. The encoded protein is CASSLDRTHYNKQFF.

This clone was detected only once. This sequence joins TRBV18 and TRBJ2-7, with D possibly TRBD1 on 5 matching bases. The germline V gene encodes CDR1 KGHSH and CDR2 LQKENI. V lost 3 bases, J lost 5 bases, and 17 bases lay in between. The CDR3 is made up of 15 amino acids. CDR3 region: CASSPLGQGVHEQYF. The CDR3 DNA reads as TGTGCCAGCTCACCCTTGGGGCAAGGAGTTCACGAGCAGTACTTC.

This clone was seen a single time. V gene TRBV4-1 combines with J gene TRBJ1-5; 9 nucleotides align to TRBD1. CDR1 MGHRA and CDR2 YSYEKL come from the germline V gene. Losses at the gene ends were 4 bases for V and 7 bases for J; bases not matched to a gene: 8. This CDR3 spans 15 amino acids. The CDR3 loop is CASSPADRGEQPQHF. The CDR3 nucleotides are TGCGCCAGCAGCCCCGCGGACAGGGGAGAGCAGCCCCAGCATTTT.

This clone was observed a few times. This rearrangement joins TRBV4-3 to TRBJ2-3; 10 bases match TRBD2. Trimming cost V 3 bases and J 5 bases; bases outside gene matches: 5. CDR1 and CDR2 from the germline V gene are LGHNA and YSLEER. This CDR3 comprises 15 residues. The CDR3 reads CASSQLAGVGDTQYF. CDR3 bases: TGCGCCAGCAGCCAGCTAGCGGGAGTTGGAGATACGCAGTATTTT.

There are a few counts of this clone. The V gene is TRBV7-8, the J gene TRBJ1-5; 9 bases fit TRBD1. This CDR3 region has 15 residues. Germline CDR1 reads SGHVS; CDR2 reads FQNEAQ. V dropped 5 bases and J dropped 4; count of bases not matched to a gene: 6. CDR3 nucleotide sequence: TGTGCCAGCAGCCTGGACAGGGGTGAGAATCAGCCCCAGCATTTT. Its translation: CASSLDRGENQPQHF.

A note on this clone: This likely comes from a read error, as the CDR3 has no conserved phenylalanine or tryptophan at its end. The J gene is TRBJ2-3, the V gene TRBV9; D gene unclear. The germline V and J ends were trimmed by 2 bases and 4 bases, with 11 bases remaining between them. CDR1 and CDR2 (germline): SGDLS, YYNGEE. The CDR3 spans 14 residues. The CDR3 protein is CASSVVSDADTQYL. CDR3 nucleotides: TGTGCCAGCAGCGTTGTGTCAGACGCAGATACGCAGTATTTG.